This entry lists 18 T cell receptor beta chains sequenced from one sample in a study of T cell responses to AZD1222 COVID-19 vaccine. Here immunoSEQ multiplex PCR was the method, and the copy in TCRdb shows in-frame clones only, minus some. The sample includes around 150,000 clones, around 85% of them seen just once. The sequences come from peripheral blood, collected 28 days after the second dose of the MenACWY control vaccine. All receptors come from an adult who received the MenACWY meningococcal vaccine as a control.

The chain combines TRBV27 with TRBJ2-2; D might be TRBD2 (6 bases). The germline V gene has CDR1 MNHEY and CDR2 SMNVEV (reference sequence). The CDR3 is 13 amino acids. V lost 5 bases and J 6 bases, leaving 10 bases between the germline ends. In DNA, the CDR3 is TGTGCCAGCAGTCCTAGCGCCGCCGGGGAGCTGTTTTTT. It codes for CASSPSAAGELFF.

V usage is TRBV30 and J usage is TRBJ2-3; D is unresolved. The CDR3 contains 13 residues. V shed 4 bases and J shed 4 bases, with 12 bases lying between them. Germline CDR1 GTSNPN, CDR2 SVGIG (reference sequence). CDR3: CAWTGVSSDTQYF. The CDR3 DNA reads as TGTGCCTGGACGGGTGTATCCTCAGATACGCAGTATTTT.

The rearrangement joins TRBV4-1 to TRBJ2-5; possibly TRBD1 for D (5 bases). The CDR3 totals 16 residues. From germline, CDR1 is MGHRA and CDR2 YSYEKL. V was shortened by 1 base and J by 5 bases, with 17 bases between the two germline ends. The CDR3 region has the DNA TGCGCCAGCAGCCAAGTCGGGCGCAGGGTTCACGAGACCCAGTACTTC. This translates into CASSQVGRRVHETQYF.

This clone appeared a few times. V and J are TRBV3-1 (or the pseudogene TRBV3-2) and TRBJ2-7, with 11 nucleotides matching TRBD2. CDR1 is LGHDT, CDR2 YNNKEL, per germline (reference sequence). The length of the CDR3 is 15 residues. V lost 4 bases, J lost 5 bases, and 7 bases stayed unmatched. As DNA, the CDR3 is TGTGCCAGCAGCCTCACTAGCGGGAGCCCCCACGAGCAGTACTTC. It encodes CASSLTSGSPHEQYF.

This chain uses TRBV19 with TRBJ2-1; D gene unclear. CDR3 length: 15 amino acids. Trimming stripped 5 bases from V and 2 bases from J, with 13 bases between. Per the germline V gene, CDR1 is LNHDA and CDR2 is SQIVND (reference sequence). For the CDR3, the DNA is TGTGCCAGTAGTGCCCACTCCGGGCCCTACAATGAGCAGTTCTTC. Protein sequence: CASSAHSGPYNEQFF.

The chain combines TRBV5-1 with TRBJ1-2; D unclear. Germline CDR1 reads SGHRS; CDR2 reads YFSETQ. V gave up 0 bases and J gave up 4 bases, with 10 bases separating them. The length of the CDR3 is 14 residues. The CDR3 bases are TGCGCCAGCAGCTTGGAGGGTTTGGCCTATGGCTACACCTTC. Residues: CASSLEGLAYGYTF.

This clone was seen just once. The chain carries TRBV9 and TRBJ2-1; TRBD2 matches at 10 bases. The germline CDR1 and CDR2 sequences are SGDLS and YYNGEE. With 5 bases clipped from V and 10 bases from J, the junction kept 12 bases outside the gene matches. The CDR3 has 15 residues. The CDR3 region has the DNA TGTGCCAGCAGGGCCACTAGCGGGGCATTCGGAGAGCAGTTCTTC. Translated, it gives CASRATSGAFGEQFF.

The chain carries TRBV4-1 and TRBJ2-3; 12 nucleotides line up with TRBD2. Germline V gene sequence: CDR1 MGHRA, CDR2 YSYEKL. The CDR3 contains 16 residues. The V segment lost 1 base and the J segment 4 bases; nucleotides outside the gene matches: 3. The CDR3 reads CASSQARTSGADTQYF. The CDR3 DNA is TGCGCCAGCAGCCAAGCTCGGACTAGCGGGGCAGATACGCAGTATTTT.

This sequence joins TRBV20-1 and TRBJ1-2; the D is unclear. Trimming left V 4 bases short and J 6 bases short, with 6 bases between. The CDR3 is made up of 10 amino acids. Germline loops: CDR1 DFQATT, CDR2 SNEGSKA (reference sequence). The CDR3 DNA is TGCAGTGCTAACCAGAATGGCTACACCTTC. Residues: CSANQNGYTF.

The chain employs TRBV19 and TRBJ2-2; TRBD1 matches 11 bases. The CDR3 runs to 15 residues. J gave up 5 bases and V 6 bases, and 5 bases lay outside the gene matches. The germline V gene has CDR1 LNHDA and CDR2 SQIVND (reference sequence). The CDR3 is CASRGGQGATGELFF. The CDR3 region has the DNA TGTGCCAGTAGGGGCGGACAGGGGGCAACCGGGGAGCTGTTTTTT.

This rearrangement joins TRBV29-1 to TRBJ2-2; weak D call: TRBD1 (6 bases). This CDR3 comprises 13 residues. Germline V gene sequence: CDR1 SQVTM, CDR2 ANQGSEA. Trimming took 7 bases from V and 5 from J, leaving 14 bases between them. The CDR3 loop is CSAEQGLTGELFF. The CDR3 nucleotides are TGCAGCGCCGAACAGGGTTTGACCGGGGAGCTGTTTTTT.

The chain carries TRBV11-2 and TRBJ2-1; 9 nucleotides match TRBD2. Trimming took 5 bases from V and 6 from J; bases not matched to a gene: 5. The CDR3 contains 14 residues. In germline, CDR1 is SGHAT, CDR2 FQNNGV. The CDR3 reads CASSPGLASNEQFF. The CDR3 nucleotides are TGTGCCAGCAGCCCCGGACTAGCGTCCAATGAGCAGTTCTTC.

The V call is TRBV5-1, the J call TRBJ2-2; D not certain. V was cut by 0 bases and J by 4 bases, with 4 bases left in between. The CDR3 is 13 residues long. Germline values: CDR1 SGHRS, CDR2 YFSETQ. The CDR3 DNA follows: TGCGCCAGCAGCTTGGTATCCACCGGGGAGCTGTTTTTT. The encoded protein is CASSLVSTGELFF.

The chain uses TRBV5-1 and TRBJ1-2; 7 nucleotides align to TRBD1. V lost 0 bases, J lost 6 bases, and 5 bases stayed unmatched. The CDR3 spans 14 residues. CDR1 is SGHRS and CDR2 is YFSETQ in the germline V gene. The CDR3 bases are TGCGCCAGCAGCTTGGGACAGGGAGGGGATGGCTACACCTTC. Its protein is CASSLGQGGDGYTF.

This rearrangement joins TRBV5-1 to TRBJ1-5; TRBD1 might be the D (6 bases). This CDR3 spans 15 amino acids. The germline V and J ends were trimmed by 7 bases and 4 bases, with 18 bases remaining between them. From germline, CDR1 is SGHRS and CDR2 YFSETQ. The DNA of the CDR3 is TGCGCCAGCGCTCCTGAGCCAGGGGTAAATCAGCCCCAGCATTTT. Its translation is CASAPEPGVNQPQHF.

The rearrangement links TRBV5-4 to TRBJ2-3, with D perhaps TRBD2 (6 bases). The ends were cut back, 2 bases at V and 6 bases at J, with 13 bases in the middle. Per the germline V gene, CDR1 is SGHNT and CDR2 is YYREEE (reference sequence). CDR3 length: 14 amino acids. CDR3 protein: CASSFGAGRDTQYF. CDR3 DNA: TGTGCCAGCAGCTTTGGGGCGGGGAGGGATACGCAGTATTTT.

This sequence joins TRBV19 and TRBJ1-1, with D perhaps TRBD1 (5 bases). V lost 3 bases and J lost 13, with 18 bases in between. The CDR3 consists of 13 residues. CDR1 is LNHDA and CDR2 is SQIVND in the germline V gene (reference sequence). The CDR3 protein is CASSMDRGVKIFF. DNA for the CDR3: TGTGCCAGTAGTATGGATCGGGGGGTTAAGATTTTCTTT.

The rearrangement links TRBV21-1 to TRBJ2-5; TRBD2, the table's D call, lacks a check against the DNA. TRBV21-1 is shown as a pseudogene. The CDR3 runs to 15 residues. The chain's CDR3 is CASKRGREYQETQYF. CDR3 sequence (DNA): TGTGCCAGCAAGCGCGGGAGGGAGTACCAAGAGACCCAGTACTTC.